This TCR beta chain was sequenced for a study of radiotherapy plus CTLA-4 blockade in lung cancer. Study information: Disease control was achieved by 31% of patients, and objective responses by over 15%.

Clones were read by immunoSEQ multiplex PCR, and TCRdb kept only the in-frame ones, dropping some. Among roughly 120,000 clones listed, 81% were seen once. With respect to this clone: Its antigen is still unknown.

Germline V lookup: CDR1 SGDLS, CDR2 YYNGEE. CDR3 length: 16 amino acids. Broader study findings: Response was reportedly best predicted by early blood T cell clone dynamics, with interferon-beta. There was expansion of tumor-derived TCR clones in blood after radiotherapy plus ipilimumab.

This sample comprised peripheral blood, obtained from a patient treated with radiotherapy plus ipilimumab. J is TRBJ2-5 and V is TRBV9, with 14 bases aligning to TRBD2. With the DNA end fitting TRBJ2-7 better, the J assignment may be wrong. The sequence came from a human donor with non-small cell lung cancer that progressed on radiotherapy plus ipilimumab. Some clones in this sample may be carry-over from other donors' samples. The CDR3 spells CASSVGTSGGFYEQYF. CDR3 sequence (DNA): TGTGCCAGCAGCGTAGGGACTAGCGGGGGGTTCTACGAGCAGTACTTC.